Described below is a single T cell receptor beta chain sequence and its context. This specimen belongs to a study of blood T cell repertoires in COVID-19. Overall study context: T cells, B-cell-depleted T cells, or PBMCs provided the cDNA or gDNA that served as material.

Original processing notes: Reference gene primer amplification gave estimated nucleated cell counts. Generated by immunoSEQ multiplex PCR, the TCRdb table keeps only in-frame clones and is missing some. V and J calls and clone size are copied from that table; D and trimming were computed from the DNA. Of about 270,000 clones detected, under 95% appear once; the ten largest clones hold 2.8%. The CDR3 totals 14 residues. Germline CDR1 is LGHDT and CDR2 is YNNKEL (reference sequence). Trimming left V 4 bases short and J 0 bases short, with 9 bases between. Sequencing was done on a sample of PBMCs or T cells enriched from blood (not recorded which). The chain carries TRBV3-1 (or the pseudogene TRBV3-2) and TRBJ1-1; no clear D gene. The TCR was taken from a man between 40 and 49 years old who had been exposed to COVID-19. CDR3: CASSLQNMNTEAFF. The DNA for the CDR3 is TGTGCCAGCAGCCTCCAAAACATGAACACTGAAGCTTTCTTT.